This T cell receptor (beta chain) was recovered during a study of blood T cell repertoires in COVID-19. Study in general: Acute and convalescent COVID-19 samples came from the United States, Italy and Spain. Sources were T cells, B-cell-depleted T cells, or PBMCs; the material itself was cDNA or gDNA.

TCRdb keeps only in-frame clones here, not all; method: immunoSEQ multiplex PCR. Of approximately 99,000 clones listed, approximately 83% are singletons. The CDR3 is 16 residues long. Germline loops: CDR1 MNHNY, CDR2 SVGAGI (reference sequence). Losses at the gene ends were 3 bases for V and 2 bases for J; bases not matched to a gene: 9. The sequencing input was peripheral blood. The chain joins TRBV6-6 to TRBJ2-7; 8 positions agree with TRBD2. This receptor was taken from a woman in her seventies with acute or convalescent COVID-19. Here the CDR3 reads CASSYSGGGRTYEQYF. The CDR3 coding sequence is TGTGCCAGCAGTTATTCCGGGGGGGGCAGAACCTACGAGCAGTACTTC.